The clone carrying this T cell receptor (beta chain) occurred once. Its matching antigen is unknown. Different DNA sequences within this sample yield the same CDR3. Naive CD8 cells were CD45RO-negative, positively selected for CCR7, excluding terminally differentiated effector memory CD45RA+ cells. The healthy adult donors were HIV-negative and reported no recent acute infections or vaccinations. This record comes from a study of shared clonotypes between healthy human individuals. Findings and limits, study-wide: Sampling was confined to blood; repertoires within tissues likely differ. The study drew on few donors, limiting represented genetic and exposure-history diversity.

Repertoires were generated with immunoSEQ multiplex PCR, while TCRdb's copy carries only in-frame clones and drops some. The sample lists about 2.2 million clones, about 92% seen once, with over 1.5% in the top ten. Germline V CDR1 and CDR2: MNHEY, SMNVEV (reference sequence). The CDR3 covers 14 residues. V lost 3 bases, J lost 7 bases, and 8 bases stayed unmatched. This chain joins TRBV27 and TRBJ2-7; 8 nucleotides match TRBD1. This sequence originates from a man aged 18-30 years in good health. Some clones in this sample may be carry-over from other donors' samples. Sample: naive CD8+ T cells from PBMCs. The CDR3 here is CASSFGQGAGEQYF. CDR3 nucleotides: TGTGCCAGCAGTTTCGGGCAGGGGGCGGGGGAGCAGTACTTC.